This is a list of T cell receptor beta chains from one sample in a study of blood T cell repertoires in COVID-19. Assay used: immunoSEQ multiplex PCR; TCRdb lists only in-frame clones, some missing. The sample includes about 200,000 clones, less than 90% of them seen just once. The material sequenced was PBMCs or T cells enriched from blood (not recorded which). All receptors come from a woman in her thirties who had been exposed to COVID-19. Both conserved end residues are part of each CDR3. Each record gives: clone size, J gene, V gene, D gene, CDR3 DNA, CDR3 protein. A D gene is named only where the DNA matches it firmly. Clone size is given for some rows only: seen once, a few or many times, or a class if the clone is expanded.

clone size: few; J gene: TRBJ1-6; V gene: TRBV14; D gene: TRBD1; CDR3 DNA: TGTGCCAGCAGCCCCAGGACAGGGCGAAATTCACCCCTCCACTTT; CDR3 protein: CASSPRTGRNSPLHF
clone size: -; J gene: TRBJ2-2; V gene: TRBV19; D gene: TRBD2; CDR3 DNA: TGTGCCAGTAGCACGACTAGCGGGGGGGCCGGGGAGCTGTTTTTT; CDR3 protein: CASSTTSGGAGELFF
clone size: few; J gene: TRBJ2-4; V gene: TRBV2; D gene: TRBD1; CDR3 DNA: TGTGCCAGCAGTGAAGCGCCTGGGACAGGGGGCTCCAAAAACATTCAGTACTTC; CDR3 protein: CASSEAPGTGGSKNIQYF
clone size: -; J gene: TRBJ2-3; V gene: TRBV10-2; D gene: TRBD2; CDR3 DNA: TGCGCCAGCAGTACGACTAGCGGGGGGCCCACAGATACGCAGTATTTT; CDR3 protein: CASSTTSGGPTDTQYF
clone size: -; J gene: TRBJ2-7; V gene: TRBV11-3; D gene: TRBD1; CDR3 DNA: TGTGCCAGCAGCCCGGGACAGCGGCAGTCCTACGAGCAGTACTTC; CDR3 protein: CASSPGQRQSYEQYF
clone size: once; J gene: TRBJ2-7; V gene: TRBV7-6; D gene: -; CDR3 DNA: TGTGCCAGCAGCTTAGGCGACTACGAGCAGTACTTC; CDR3 protein: CASSLGDYEQYF
clone size: -; J gene: TRBJ2-5; V gene: TRBV19; D gene: TRBD2; CDR3 DNA: TGTGCCAGTAGGACCGGGACTAGCGGTCAAGAGACCCAGTACTTC; CDR3 protein: CASRTGTSGQETQYF
clone size: -; J gene: TRBJ2-5; V gene: TRBV6-6; D gene: TRBD2; CDR3 DNA: TGTGCCAGCATCACTCTAGCGGGGGAAAAACAAGAGACCCAGTACTTC; CDR3 protein: CASITLAGEKQETQYF
clone size: -; J gene: TRBJ2-3; V gene: TRBV7-2; D gene: -; CDR3 DNA: TGTGCCAGCAGCCCGGGAGCAGCAAATACGCAGTATTTT; CDR3 protein: CASSPGAANTQYF
clone size: -; J gene: TRBJ1-4; V gene: TRBV2; D gene: -; CDR3 DNA: TGTGCCAGCGTACTGGGGGAGGTGGAAAAACTGTTTTTT; CDR3 protein: CASVLGEVEKLFF
clone size: -; J gene: TRBJ1-1; V gene: TRBV6-4; D gene: -; CDR3 DNA: TGTGCCAGCAGTTATCAGGGAGGAAACACTGAAGCTTTCTTT; CDR3 protein: CASSYQGGNTEAFF
clone size: -; J gene: TRBJ1-1; V gene: TRBV12-3/TRBV12-4; D gene: -; CDR3 DNA: TGTGCCAGCAGTCCAGGGTTGTTCACTGAAGCTTTCTTT; CDR3 protein: CASSPGLFTEAFF
clone size: -; J gene: TRBJ2-1; V gene: TRBV15; D gene: TRBD1; CDR3 DNA: TGTGCCACCAGCAGAGTGGACAGGAAATACAATGAGCAGTTCTTC; CDR3 protein: CATSRVDRKYNEQFF
clone size: few; J gene: TRBJ2-1; V gene: TRBV11-2; D gene: -; CDR3 DNA: TGTGCCAGCAGCTTAGATCGTCCCCATGAGCAGTTCTTC; CDR3 protein: CASSLDRPHEQFF
clone size: -; J gene: TRBJ2-1; V gene: TRBV10-1; D gene: -; CDR3 DNA: TGCGCCACCTCTACGGGGGCCTACAATGAGCAGTTCTTC; CDR3 protein: CATSTGAYNEQFF
clone size: -; J gene: TRBJ2-7; V gene: TRBV6-5; D gene: TRBD1; CDR3 DNA: TGTGCCAGCACCCCGACAGGGAGCTCCTACGAGCAGTACTTC; CDR3 protein: CASTPTGSSYEQYF
clone size: -; J gene: TRBJ2-1; V gene: TRBV11-2; D gene: -; CDR3 DNA: TGTGCCACCAAGCCCCTGGCAGGTTACAATGAGCAGTTCTTC; CDR3 protein: CATKPLAGYNEQFF
clone size: -; J gene: TRBJ2-2; V gene: TRBV5-4; D gene: TRBD2; CDR3 DNA: TGTGCCAGCAGCGCACTTAGCGGGGGGGCGGACACCGGGGAGCTGTTTTTT; CDR3 protein: CASSALSGGADTGELFF
clone size: -; J gene: TRBJ1-2; V gene: TRBV10-2; D gene: -; CDR3 DNA: TGCGCCAGCAGTGGATATATGATGCACAGGGAATTCGACTATGGCTACACCTTC; CDR3 protein: CASSGYMMHREFDYGYTF
clone size: -; J gene: TRBJ2-7; V gene: TRBV18; D gene: -; CDR3 DNA: TGTGCCAGCTCACTACCAGGACTCTCCTACGAGCAGTACTTC; CDR3 protein: CASSLPGLSYEQYF
clone size: -; J gene: TRBJ1-2; V gene: TRBV6-5; D gene: -; CDR3 DNA: TGTGCCAGCAGTTACCGGAAACGCAGGGAGGCCTATGGCTACACCTTC; CDR3 protein: CASSYRKRREAYGYTF
clone size: -; J gene: TRBJ2-7; V gene: TRBV6-5; D gene: TRBD1; CDR3 DNA: TGTGCCAGCAGCCTTGGGACAGGGGCCTACGAGCAGTACTTC; CDR3 protein: CASSLGTGAYEQYF
clone size: -; J gene: TRBJ1-2; V gene: TRBV10-3; D gene: TRBD1; CDR3 DNA: TGTGCCATCAGTGAGCCAACAGGGGTGGAATATGGCTACACCTTC; CDR3 protein: CAISEPTGVEYGYTF
clone size: -; J gene: TRBJ1-4; V gene: TRBV15; D gene: TRBD1; CDR3 DNA: TGTGCCACCAGCAGAACAGGGGGCGCGGGTGAAAAACTGTTTTTT; CDR3 protein: CATSRTGGAGEKLFF
clone size: -; J gene: TRBJ1-2; V gene: TRBV6-1; D gene: -; CDR3 DNA: TGTGCCAGCAGTGAAGTTCGCTATGGCTACACCTTC; CDR3 protein: CASSEVRYGYTF
clone size: -; J gene: TRBJ2-2; V gene: TRBV7-2; D gene: -; CDR3 DNA: TGTGCCAGCACCGCGAACACCGGGGAGCTGTTTTTT; CDR3 protein: CASTANTGELFF
clone size: -; J gene: TRBJ2-1; V gene: TRBV7-3; D gene: TRBD2; CDR3 DNA: TGTGCCAGCAGCTTAACTGTAGCGGGGACAAATGAGCAGTTCTTC; CDR3 protein: CASSLTVAGTNEQFF
clone size: -; J gene: TRBJ1-1; V gene: TRBV7-3; D gene: TRBD1; CDR3 DNA: TGTGCCAGCCAGCTTGACGACAGGGCAAACACTGAAGCTTTCTTT; CDR3 protein: CASQLDDRANTEAFF
clone size: once; J gene: TRBJ1-2; V gene: TRBV27; D gene: TRBD1; CDR3 DNA: TGTGCCAGCAGTTTATTGGGGACAGGGAAAGGCTACACCTTC; CDR3 protein: CASSLLGTGKGYTF
clone size: -; J gene: TRBJ2-1; V gene: TRBV6-5; D gene: -; CDR3 DNA: TGTGCCAGCAGCCTCTCCACTAACTCCTACAATGAGCAGTTCTTC; CDR3 protein: CASSLSTNSYNEQFF
clone size: -; J gene: TRBJ2-7; V gene: TRBV5-1; D gene: -; CDR3 DNA: TGCGCCAGCAGCTTGGTCGGGGGAGGCTCCTACGAGCAGTACTTC; CDR3 protein: CASSLVGGGSYEQYF
clone size: -; J gene: TRBJ2-3; V gene: TRBV7-2; D gene: -; CDR3 DNA: TGTGCCAGCAGCCCCGGGACTTTAAGCACAGATACGCAGTATTTT; CDR3 protein: CASSPGTLSTDTQYF
clone size: -; J gene: TRBJ2-4; V gene: TRBV7-9; D gene: TRBD2; CDR3 DNA: TGTGCCAGCAGCCCTGGGACTAGCGGATTGCTAGCCAAAAACATTCAGTACTTC; CDR3 protein: CASSPGTSGLLAKNIQYF
clone size: once; J gene: TRBJ1-2; V gene: TRBV9; D gene: -; CDR3 DNA: TGTGCCAGCAGCGCGACAACCCACGGAGGTGGCTACACCTTC; CDR3 protein: CASSATTHGGGYTF
clone size: -; J gene: TRBJ1-1; V gene: TRBV19; D gene: TRBD1; CDR3 DNA: TGTGCCAGTAGTCCGCAGGGACAGGGTGTCACTGAAGCTTTCTTT; CDR3 protein: CASSPQGQGVTEAFF
clone size: -; J gene: TRBJ1-6; V gene: TRBV10-3; D gene: -; CDR3 DNA: TGTGCCATCAGTGTTAAGCAAAACGAAGAGAATTCACCCCTCCACTTT; CDR3 protein: CAISVKQNEENSPLHF
clone size: -; J gene: TRBJ2-5; V gene: TRBV10-3; D gene: TRBD1; CDR3 DNA: TGTGCCATCAGTGAGACAGGGGGAGAGACCCAGTACTTC; CDR3 protein: CAISETGGETQYF
clone size: -; J gene: TRBJ2-5; V gene: TRBV2; D gene: TRBD2; CDR3 DNA: TGTGCCAGCAGTGGCCAGACTAGCGGGTCGCCGCCGGCCCAGTACTTC; CDR3 protein: CASSGQTSGSPPAQYF
clone size: -; J gene: TRBJ1-3; V gene: TRBV7-9; D gene: -; CDR3 DNA: TGTGCCAGCAGCTTAGCTACGGGCAGGGCGACTGGAAACACCATATATTTT; CDR3 protein: CASSLATGRATGNTIYF
clone size: -; J gene: TRBJ2-7; V gene: TRBV5-4; D gene: TRBD1; CDR3 DNA: TGTGCCAGCAGCTCGATGACAGGGGGATCCTACGAGCAGTACTTC; CDR3 protein: CASSSMTGGSYEQYF
clone size: -; J gene: TRBJ1-2; V gene: TRBV19; D gene: -; CDR3 DNA: TGTGCCAGTAGACACGGGAGCTATGGCTACACCTTC; CDR3 protein: CASRHGSYGYTF
clone size: -; J gene: TRBJ1-2; V gene: TRBV4-1; D gene: TRBD1; CDR3 DNA: TGCGCCAGCAGCCAGGGACAGGTGGATAACTATGGCTACACCTTC; CDR3 protein: CASSQGQVDNYGYTF
clone size: once; J gene: TRBJ1-4; V gene: TRBV14; D gene: -; CDR3 DNA: TGTGCCAGCAGCCAAGGGGGGCTCCAACTGTTTTTT; CDR3 protein: CASSQGGLQLFF
clone size: -; J gene: TRBJ1-1; V gene: TRBV5-1; D gene: -; CDR3 DNA: TGCGCCAGCAGCTTGGCCCAAACAAACACTGAAGCTTTCTTT; CDR3 protein: CASSLAQTNTEAFF
clone size: -; J gene: TRBJ2-4; V gene: TRBV19; D gene: TRBD1; CDR3 DNA: TGTGCCAGTAGTCACGGGACAGACTTAGCCAAAAACATTCAGTACTTC; CDR3 protein: CASSHGTDLAKNIQYF
clone size: -; J gene: TRBJ2-2; V gene: TRBV9; D gene: -; CDR3 DNA: TGTGCCAGCAGCGTAGCGGGGAACACCGGGGAGCTGTTTTTT; CDR3 protein: CASSVAGNTGELFF
clone size: -; J gene: TRBJ1-2; V gene: TRBV9; D gene: TRBD1; CDR3 DNA: TGTGCCAGCAGCGTAGGGGACAGGGGCCCCTATGAATATGGCTACACCTTC; CDR3 protein: CASSVGDRGPYEYGYTF
clone size: few; J gene: TRBJ2-2; V gene: TRBV12-3/TRBV12-4; D gene: -; CDR3 DNA: TGTGCCAGCAGCTCGTCGAACACCGGGGAGCTGTTTTTT; CDR3 protein: CASSSSNTGELFF
clone size: -; J gene: TRBJ2-2; V gene: TRBV19; D gene: -; CDR3 DNA: TGTGCCAGTAGTAGTACAGGGCTGGGCGGGGAGCTGTTTTTT; CDR3 protein: CASSSTGLGGELFF
clone size: -; J gene: TRBJ2-1; V gene: TRBV29-1; D gene: -; CDR3 DNA: TGCAGCGTTGCCGGGTTTTCCTACAATGAGCAGTTCTTC; CDR3 protein: CSVAGFSYNEQFF
clone size: -; J gene: TRBJ1-4; V gene: TRBV7-2; D gene: -; CDR3 DNA: TGTGCCAGCAGCCGTAACAGTGACGAAAAACTGTTTTTT; CDR3 protein: CASSRNSDEKLFF
clone size: -; J gene: TRBJ2-7; V gene: TRBV7-2; D gene: TRBD2; CDR3 DNA: TGTGCCAGCAGCCCCTGGGGACTAGCGGGGGTGGACTACGAGCAGTACTTC; CDR3 protein: CASSPWGLAGVDYEQYF
clone size: -; J gene: TRBJ1-1; V gene: TRBV29-1; D gene: TRBD1; CDR3 DNA: TGCAGCGCCTATACAGGGGGCGTAACTGAAGCTTTCTTT; CDR3 protein: CSAYTGGVTEAFF
clone size: -; J gene: TRBJ1-1; V gene: TRBV6-5; D gene: -; CDR3 DNA: TGTGCCAGCAGTTACTCGCGGGTTACTGAAGCTTTCTTT; CDR3 protein: CASSYSRVTEAFF
clone size: -; J gene: TRBJ2-1; V gene: TRBV12-5; D gene: TRBD2; CDR3 DNA: TGTGCTAGTGGTTTGACCCCTCTACTAGCGGGGGAAGACAATGAGCAGTTCTTC; CDR3 protein: CASGLTPLLAGEDNEQFF